This T cell receptor beta chain was captured in a study of OX40 agonist ivuxolimab in advanced cancers. With regard to the full study: Ivuxolimab was a fully human IgG2 agonistic monoclonal antibody targeting the costimulatory receptor OX40 (CD134). Partial responses occurred in three dose-escalation patients: two with cutaneous melanoma and one with hepatocellular carcinoma. In the dose-escalation cohort, about four fifths of patients were male, and the mean age was 60 years with a range of about 20 to 79. Of the roughly 51 patients in dose escalation, approximately 20 had hepatocellular carcinoma, approximately 15 had melanoma, 9 had renal cell carcinoma and 9 had head and neck cancer. Prior anti-PD-1, anti-PD-L1 or anti-CTLA-4 therapy was permitted, and 40% to 50% of dose-escalation patients had received checkpoint inhibitors. The monotherapy dose-escalation portion (N of about 57 patients) of the phase I ivuxolimab trial is reported in the paper. Intravenous ivuxolimab was administered to patients every 2 weeks at six dose levels: 0.01, 0.1, 0.3, 1.5, 3 and 10 mg/kg. Peripheral TCRbeta sequencing aimed to test whether ivuxolimab altered TCR sequence diversity and caused clonal T-cell expansion. The study at large found these results: Clonal expansion of both CD4+ and CD8+ blood T cells was observed from baseline to week 6 at doses 0.1 to 3.0 mg/kg. Low levels of normalized T-cell clonal expansion were also shown by some nonresponding patients. Which antigens the clonally expanded peripheral T cells were specific for was not determined. After ivuxolimab, more expanded clones were found on average in CD8+ T cells than in CD4+ T cells. In partial responders in the 0.1-3.0 mg/kg groups, normalized peripheral clonal expansion was found to be among the lowest, especially among CD8+ T cells.

This clone was observed once. Its antigen is still unknown. No base quality information exists; no much larger clone differs at one position. Patients with a history of autoimmune disease or receiving systemic immunosuppression were excluded from the trial. In every dose cohort, peripheral blood was drawn for TCR sequencing at baseline, cycle 4 day 1, and cycle 7 day 1. Samples came from an open-label, multicenter, first-in-human phase I dose-escalation trial of ivuxolimab. Adults with locally advanced or metastatic melanoma, renal cell, hepatocellular, or head and neck squamous cell carcinoma were enrolled in the trial. Before TCR sequencing, CD4+ and CD8+ T cells were separately sorted from peripheral blood. Genomic DNA was extracted from sorted cells for sequencing of the TCRbeta CDR3 region. TCRbeta CDR3 regions were sequenced using the immunoSEQ Assay. The source is immuneACCESS, and TCRdb retained only in-frame sequences with V and J called. Part of the clones is not carried over; for the studies checked, unresolved V genes explain less than half of this, and the remainder is unexplained. A total of 40,000 to 50,000 clones appear in this sample, around nine tenths of them only once. The ten biggest clones cover around 35% of the sample.

According to the germline V gene, CDR1 reads SGHRS and CDR2 reads YFSETQ. Trimming accounts for 1 base at V and 7 bases at J, while the number of junction bases matched to no gene is 6. The CDR3 contains 14 residues, cysteine and phenylalanine counted. Kept here is only the CDR3 DNA, which spans 42 bases and is read in frame from base 1. The chain is assembled from TRBV5-1 and TRBJ2-7, with 9 central nucleotides matching TRBD1. The sequencing here drew on CD4+ or CD8+ T cells sorted from blood, taken in a trial of the OX40 agonist ivuxolimab. The TCR originated in an adult with an advanced solid tumor such as melanoma, head and neck, liver or kidney cancer. The CDR3: CASSLRDRAVEQYF. Read as DNA, the sequence is TGCGCCAGCAGCTTGAGGGACAGGGCAGTGGAGCAGTACTTC.